These T cell receptor beta chains were read from a single sample in a study of blood T cells in healthy people across ages. In TCRdb, the 5' RACE reads were re-called with MiXCR into one record per CDR3 protein. This sample yields around 990,000 distinct CDR3 sequences, of which 30% to 40% are seen a single time; about 12% belongs to the top ten. The specimen sequenced was blood. These receptors were collected from a man between 18 and 35 years old in good health. Both conserved end residues are part of each CDR3. A D gene is named only where the DNA matches it firmly. For some rows the clone size is stated as once, few or many, or as a class when expanded; others skip it.

abundance | j_gene | v_gene | d_gene | CDR3aa | CDR3nt
few | TRBJ2-3 | TRBV4-1 | NA | CASSPERGDTQYF | TGCGCCAGCAGCCCGGAACGGGGAGATACGCAGTATTTT
few | TRBJ2-4 | TRBV20-1 | TRBD2 | CSVRRLAGVYNEQYF | TGCAGTGTTCGAAGACTAGCGGGCGTCTACAATGAGCAGTACTTC
NA | TRBJ2-3 | TRBV14 | TRBD2 | CASSQGLAQRPGTDTQYF | TGTGCCAGCAGCCAGGGACTAGCACAACGCCCAGGCACAGATACGCAGTATTTT
NA | TRBJ1-2 | TRBV6-2/TRBV6-3 | NA | CASSYGGIDGYTF | TGTGCCAGCAGTTACGGAGGAATTGATGGCTACACCTTC
few | TRBJ2-7 | TRBV27 | TRBD1 | CASSSWGQWHEQYF | TGTGCCAGCAGTTCCTGGGGACAGTGGCACGAGCAGTACTTC
NA | TRBJ2-3 | TRBV15 | TRBD2 | CATSSRRLAGAADTQYF | TGTGCCACCAGCAGTCGACGACTAGCGGGGGCGGCAGATACGCAGTATTTT
NA | TRBJ2-3 | TRBV6-5 | TRBD2 | CASRSSGDSTDTQYF | TGTGCCAGTCGATCTAGCGGGGATAGCACAGATACGCAGTATTTT
few | TRBJ2-1 | TRBV12-3/TRBV12-4 | TRBD2 | CASSPSAASGAYNEQFF | TGTGCCAGCTCCCCCAGTGCGGCTAGCGGGGCTTATAATGAGCAGTTCTTC
NA | TRBJ2-3 | TRBV6-2/TRBV6-3 | NA | CASSTETKDTQYF | TGTGCCAGCAGTACCGAGACTAAAGATACGCAGTATTTT
NA | TRBJ1-2 | TRBV6-1 | NA | CASSSAKTGRGYTF | TGTGCCAGCAGTTCCGCCAAGACAGGCAGGGGCTACACCTTC
NA | TRBJ1-3 | TRBV20-1 | NA | CSAKPRALGNTIYF | TGCAGTGCGAAACCGAGGGCGCTCGGAAACACCATATATTTT
NA | TRBJ1-2 | TRBV3-1 | NA | CASSQGSMGVGLLRPYGYTF | TGTGCCAGCAGCCAAGGATCCATGGGAGTTGGGCTTCTAAGACCCTATGGCTACACCTTC
few | TRBJ2-3 | TRBV18 | TRBD2 | CASSRSGAPTDTQYF | TGTGCCAGCTCCCGGAGCGGGGCCCCCACAGATACGCAGTATTTT
few | TRBJ1-4 | TRBV3-1 | TRBD1 | CASSQGGQDAYGKLFF | TGTGCCAGCAGCCAAGGCGGACAGGACGCCTATGGAAAACTGTTTTTT
NA | TRBJ1-1 | TRBV20-1 | TRBD1 | CRAGQGNTEAFF | TGCAGGGCGGGACAGGGTAACACTGAAGCTTTCTTT
few | TRBJ2-3 | TRBV7-2 | NA | CASSRARVYTDTQYF | TGTGCCAGCAGCAGGGCCCGGGTGTACACAGATACGCAGTATTTT
NA | TRBJ1-1 | TRBV28 | NA | CASSPTRSNTEAFF | TGTGCCAGCAGCCCCACTAGGTCGAACACTGAAGCTTTCTTT
NA | TRBJ2-1 | TRBV5-1 | TRBD1 | CASTSRGSTYNEQFF | TGCGCCAGCACCTCCAGGGGGTCTACCTACAATGAGCAGTTCTTC
few | TRBJ1-6 | TRBV4-3 | TRBD1 | CASSLVQGTNSPLHF | TGCGCCAGCAGCCTCGTACAGGGGACGAATTCACCCCTCCACTTT
NA | TRBJ1-5 | TRBV6-1 | NA | CASSKRSRDGGGRNKPQHF | TGTGCCAGCAGTAAACGATCGAGGGACGGCGGGGGACGAAATAAGCCCCAGCATTTT
NA | TRBJ2-1 | TRBV7-9 | TRBD2 | CANSFAGGNNEQFF | TGTGCCAACAGCTTTGCGGGGGGGAACAATGAGCAGTTCTTC
NA | TRBJ2-5 | TRBV29-1 | TRBD2 | CSVEWGGMEETQYF | TGCAGCGTGGAATGGGGGGGGATGGAAGAGACCCAGTACTTC
few | TRBJ2-2 | TRBV10-3 | TRBD1 | CAISGTGLTGELFF | TGTGCCATCAGTGGGACAGGGCTAACCGGGGAGCTGTTTTTT
few | TRBJ1-1 | TRBV7-8 | TRBD1 | CASSYRRDRGPGVMNTEAFF | TGTGCCAGCAGCTATCGCCGGGACAGGGGGCCCGGGGTCATGAACACTGAAGCTTTCTTT
NA | TRBJ2-7 | TRBV9 | NA | CASSVGTRNEQYF | TGTGCCAGCAGCGTAGGGACACGGAATGAGCAGTACTTC
NA | TRBJ2-5 | TRBV25-1 | NA | CASSEGGAIQETQYF | TGTGCCAGCAGTGAAGGGGGGGCCATTCAAGAGACCCAGTACTTC
few | TRBJ1-4 | TRBV9 | NA | CASTNGTNEKLFF | TGTGCCAGCACCAACGGGACTAATGAAAAACTGTTTTTT
NA | TRBJ2-3 | TRBV27 | TRBD1 | CASSSRTGGIADTQYF | TGTGCCAGCAGTTCCAGGACAGGGGGCATCGCAGATACGCAGTATTTT